This T cell receptor (beta chain) comes out of a study of blood T cell repertoires in COVID-19. Libraries were prepared by immunoSEQ multiplex PCR; TCRdb keeps only in-frame clonotypes and omits some of them. The table has around 270,000 clones, 80% to 85% seen once. The sample was peripheral blood. This sequence was found in a person in their 70s with COVID-19, enrolled during active disease.

The CDR3 reads CASSGTGGFEAFF. The CDR3 nucleotides read TGTGCCAGCTCAGGGACAGGGGGTTTTGAAGCTTTCTTT. The chain has TRBV18 and TRBJ1-1; 11 nucleotides agree with TRBD1. The CDR3 contains 13 residues. V dropped 5 bases and J dropped 7; count of bases not matched to a gene: 3. Per germline, CDR1 KGHSH and CDR2 LQKENI.